This T cell receptor beta chain derives from a study of regulatory T cells in long-lasting Graves disease. Time point specified: persistent/refractory GD, antithyroid drugs over 5 years with positive TRAb. After RNA was extracted from PBMCs, the TCR library was made from it. Researchers made TCR beta libraries by using iRepertoire HTBI primers and running Arm-PCR on CDR3 regions. TCRdb reanalysed the multiplex PCR reads using MiXCR and keeps one entry per CDR3 protein. The sample includes around 460,000 distinct CDR3 sequences, about 22% of them seen just once. In this sample, this clonotype turned up many times. The TCR comes from a female donor with Graves disease. Sequenced here: peripheral blood mononuclear cells (PBMCs), sampled when the disease was refractory, from a patient treated with antithyroid drugs.

The CDR3 sequence: CASKENTGELFF. CDR3 bases: TGTGCCAGCAAAGAGAACACCGGGGAGCTGTTTTTT. The chain carries TRBV3-1 and TRBJ2-2; D unresolved. V was pared by 7 bases and J by 1 base, with 4 bases between. CDR3 length: 12 amino acids. From germline, CDR1 is LGHDT and CDR2 YNNKEL (reference sequence).